The sequence of this T cell receptor (beta chain) was determined in a study of T cells in Graves' hyperthyroidism and ophthalmopathy. Germline lookup yields CDR1 MNHEY and CDR2 SMNVEV (reference sequence). This CDR3 is 14 amino acids long. Trimming removed 0 bases from V and 8 bases from J, with 14 bases in between. Amplification yielded TCR beta CDR3 regions, with RNA transcripts as the source. Primed by the HTBI set, a first-round RT-PCR was run on the TCR CDR3. TCRdb called the multiplex PCR reads again in MiXCR, with one record for every CDR3 protein. The sample holds a few hundred thousand distinct CDR3 sequences, roughly an eighth seen once. This clonotype was recorded many times.

The genes are TRBV27 and TRBJ2-7; no definite D call. Sequenced input: blood. This clonotype was obtained from a woman aged 18-30 years with Graves' hyperthyroidism. CDR3 region: CASSLSGPQFQQYF. The CDR3 DNA is TGTGCCAGCAGTTTATCTGGCCCCCAATTCCAGCAGTACTTC.